This T cell receptor beta chain emerged from a study of vaccination effects on CD4 cells after COVID-19. Study overall: The median interval between the second dose and post-vaccine sampling was 72 days. General observations from the study: The study had few convalescent patients and no early post-infection timepoints.

After removal of 6 bases from V and 2 bases from J, the junction contained 3 bases not matched to a gene. CDR3 length: 13 amino acids. Germline CDR1 and CDR2: KGHSH and LQKENI. Isolation of CD4+ T cells took place after less than 12 days of culture. Each participant was administered two doses of either the BNT162b2 or the mRNA-1273 vaccine. All vaccine recipients tested negative for nucleocapsid antibodies and had never contracted SARS-CoV-2 infection. At days 3 and 7, half of the medium was exchanged for IL-2 medium. Turning to this clone: Its antigen is unidentified.

The repertoire was sequenced with immunoSEQ multiplex PCR; TCRdb's copy has only in-frame clones and lacks some. The table has 50,000 to 80,000 clones, over 75% seen once; the top ten hold 2% to 3%. V is TRBV18 and J is TRBJ2-7, with TRBD1 matching over 8 bases. This specimen consisted of CD4+ T cells from PBMCs cultured without peptide, obtained after COVID-19 vaccination. This sequence originates from a human donor who received a COVID-19 vaccine. CDR3 coding DNA: TGTGCCAGCTCCTCGGACAGGGCCTACGAGCAGTACGTC. This sequence encodes CASSSDRAYEQYV.